The 2 T cell receptor beta chains below come from one sample, sequenced in a study of blood T cells in healthy people across ages. Using a J-beta primer mix together with a sample-barcoded 5' primer, a second PCR was run for about 6 to 11 cycles. TCRdb recomputed calls from the 5' RACE reads with MiXCR, one row per CDR3 protein. The sample lists some 750,000 distinct CDR3 sequences; 22% were seen once. The source material was blood. The source of these receptors is a man aged 70 or older in good health.

The chain joins TRBV20-1 to TRBJ2-5, with 7 bases that match TRBD1. The CDR3 sequence is 15 residues long. V was pared by 1 base and J by 0 bases, with 5 bases of the junction left unmatched. The germline V gene encodes CDR1 DFQATT and CDR2 SNEGSKA (reference sequence). CDR3 DNA: TGCAGTGCTAGAGGGGGCAGGGGGAACCAAGAGACCCAGTACTTC. Protein sequence: CSARGGRGNQETQYF.

Comment on this clonotype: As the CDR3 is not closed by the conserved phenylalanine or tryptophan, this likely results from a read error. Because the CDR3's place on the DNA is in doubt, the DNA is left out and the CDR3 is given as listed by TCRdb. V usage is TRBV6-1 and J usage is TRBJ2-1. Germline CDR1 MNHNS, CDR2 SASEGT. Ends included, the CDR3 has 13 residues. This CDR3 reads CASSEYGTYEQHV.